The 19 T cell receptor beta chains in this list originate from one sample, sequenced in a study of OX40 agonist ivuxolimab in advanced cancers. Sequenced by immunoSEQ multiplex PCR; TCRdb stores in-frame clones only, minus some. The data show around 60,000 clones, about 87% seen once. The sequenced sample was CD4+ or CD8+ T cells sorted from blood, obtained in a trial of the OX40 agonist ivuxolimab. These receptors originate from an adult with an advanced solid tumor such as melanoma, head and neck, liver or kidney cancer.

V is TRBV27 and J is TRBJ2-3, with D possibly TRBD2 on 6 matching bases. V was shortened by 3 bases and J by 8 bases, with 9 bases between the two germline ends. Germline assignment: CDR1 MNHEY and CDR2 SMNVEV (reference sequence). This CDR3 is built from 12 residues. CDR3 DNA: TGTGCCAGCAGTTTCACGGAGGGTACGCAGTATTTT. Translation: CASSFTEGTQYF.

The chain has TRBV28 and TRBJ1-1; no firm D call. Trimming pared 2 bases from V and 3 bases from J, leaving 13 bases between. CDR1 MDHEN and CDR2 SYDVKM come from the germline V gene. This CDR3 has 15 amino acids. CDR3 in amino acids: CASSLARAQYTEAFF. DNA of the CDR3: TGTGCCAGCAGTTTAGCGAGGGCTCAATACACTGAAGCTTTCTTT.

The chain recombines TRBV5-1 with TRBJ2-1; D may be TRBD2 (6 bases). Germline assignment: CDR1 SGHRS and CDR2 YFSETQ. The CDR3 spans 15 residues. The V and J ends lost 4 bases and 0 bases respectively, with 11 bases between them. The CDR3 DNA follows: TGCGCCAGCAGCCAAGACGGGAGCTCCTACAATGAGCAGTTCTTC. Translation gives CASSQDGSSYNEQFF.

The chain uses TRBV6-6 and TRBJ2-7; 7 nucleotides align to TRBD2. CDR3 length equals 15 residues. V trimming: 5 bases; J trimming: 5 bases; junction bases outside the gene matches: 12. CDR1 and CDR2 (germline): MNHNY, SVGAGI (reference sequence). CDR3 sequence reads: CASSPTGLKAHEQYF. In DNA, the CDR3 is TGTGCCAGCAGTCCGACGGGACTAAAGGCCCACGAGCAGTACTTC.

This clone was seen just once. This rearrangement joins TRBV7-2 to TRBJ1-2, with D unclear. V was clipped by 3 bases and J by 4 bases, with 9 bases between them. The germline V gene encodes CDR1 SGHTA and CDR2 FQGNSA. The CDR3 length is 13 residues. The CDR3 DNA reads as TGTGCCAGCAGCTTGGGAAGGGCCTATGGCTACACCTTC. It codes for CASSLGRAYGYTF.

V gene TRBV5-6 combines with J gene TRBJ1-3; D gene ambiguous. Per germline, CDR1 SGHDT and CDR2 YYEEEE. V lost 4 bases to trimming and J lost 0 bases, with 14 bases between them. The CDR3 is 16 residues long. The chain's CDR3 is CASSGLGQDSGNTIYF. CDR3 DNA sequence: TGTGCCAGCAGCGGTTTGGGTCAGGACTCTGGAAACACCATATATTTT.

The V call is TRBV11-1, the J call TRBJ2-1; D is uncertain. The CDR3 consists of 13 residues. Trimming stripped 4 bases from V and 8 bases from J, with 12 bases between. CDR1 is SGHAT and CDR2 is FQDESV in the germline V gene (reference sequence). The CDR3 is CASSSRELDEQFF. Written as DNA, the CDR3 is TGTGCCAGCAGCTCCCGAGAATTGGATGAGCAGTTCTTC.

The table lists this clone with a count of one. The sample contains more than one DNA sequence encoding this CDR3. This rearrangement joins TRBV18 to TRBJ1-5; D gene unclear. This CDR3 contains 13 residues. Trimming left V 3 bases short and J 1 base short, with 4 bases between. CDR1 and CDR2 from the germline V gene are KGHSH and LQKENI. The CDR3 region is CASSPGSNQPQHF. The CDR3 nucleotides read TGTGCCAGCTCACCCGGCAGCAATCAGCCCCAGCATTTT. The full variable domain, in which reference TRBV18 and TRBJ1-5 provide the parts outside the CDR3, is NAGVMQNPRHLVRRRGQEARLRCSPMKGHSHVYWYRQLPEEGLKFMVYLQKENIIDESGMPKERFSAEFPKEGPSILRIQQVVRGDSAAYFCASSPGSNQPQHFGDGTRLSIL.

This clone was counted only a few times. The chain joins TRBV4-1 to TRBJ1-1; 7 nucleotides agree with TRBD1. Germline CDR1 reads MGHRA; CDR2 reads YSYEKL. The V gene end was trimmed by 4 bases and the J gene end by 4 bases; junction bases not matched to a gene: 12. The CDR3 totals 16 residues. The CDR3 DNA follows: TGCGCCAGCAGCCTCCGGGACAGTCCTCTGGGCACTGAAGCTTTCTTT. It translates to CASSLRDSPLGTEAFF.

This chain uses TRBV30 with TRBJ2-5; TRBD2 matches at 8 bases. CDR3 length: 16 residues. CDR1 is GTSNPN and CDR2 is SVGIG in the germline V gene (reference sequence). V dropped 0 bases and J dropped 0; count of bases not matched to a gene: 6. The CDR3 nucleotides read TGTGCCTGGAGTGTAAGACTAGCGTCCTACCAAGAGACCCAGTACTTC. Amino acid sequence: CAWSVRLASYQETQYF.

This clone was seen a few times. V is TRBV4-3 and J is TRBJ1-2; TRBD1 is a possible D gene (5 bases). CDR3 length equals 15 residues. V lost 3 bases and J 1 base, leaving 12 bases between the germline ends. Germline V gene lookup returns CDR1 LGHNA and CDR2 YSLEER. CDR3 protein: CASSHGRGYNYGYTF. The CDR3 DNA reads as TGCGCCAGCAGCCACGGGAGGGGTTATAACTATGGCTACACCTTC.

The CDR3 loop reads CAISESEGNEQFF. The CDR3 region has the DNA TGTGCCATCAGTGAGTCGGAGGGAAATGAGCAGTTCTTC. V gene TRBV10-3 combines with J gene TRBJ2-1; a possible D gene is TRBD2 (6 bases). Germline assignment: CDR1 ENHRY and CDR2 SYGVKD. The CDR3 has 13 residues. V dropped 0 bases and J dropped 7 bases, with 7 bases sitting between them.

V is TRBV28 and J is TRBJ2-1; the match to TRBD2 covers 7 bases. The CDR3 spans 13 residues. The germline CDR1 and CDR2 sequences are MDHEN and SYDVKM. Trimming at V came to 8 bases and at J to 8 bases, leaving 9 bases not matched to a gene. The CDR3 region has the DNA TGTGCCAGCCGTAGGGAGGGCCTACATGAGCAGTTCTTC. This gives the protein CASRREGLHEQFF.

The V and J genes are TRBV7-9 and TRBJ2-7, with 7 positions matching TRBD2. CDR1 and CDR2 from the germline V gene are SEHNR and FQNEAQ (reference sequence). The CDR3 length is 13 residues. J lost 4 bases, V lost 3 bases, and 3 bases had no gene match. The CDR3 sequence: CASSFGGRYEQYF. CDR3 nucleotide sequence: TGTGCCAGCAGCTTCGGCGGGAGATACGAGCAGTACTTC.

The chain employs TRBV7-2 and TRBJ1-4; perhaps TRBD1 as D (5 bases). The CDR3 is 13 residues long. Looked up from germline, CDR1 is SGHTA and CDR2 is FQGNSA. Trimming took 0 bases from V and 6 from J, leaving 5 bases between them. The CDR3 DNA follows: TGTGCCAGCAGCTTAGCGGGGGATGAAAAACTGTTTTTT. It codes for CASSLAGDEKLFF.

The chain has TRBV27 and TRBJ1-2; 7 bases are shared with TRBD1. CDR1 and CDR2 from the germline V gene are MNHEY and SMNVEV (reference sequence). The CDR3 consists of 16 residues. Losses at the gene ends were 5 bases for V and 1 base for J; bases not matched to a gene: 10. The CDR3 reads CASSPIDRVGNYGYTF. CDR3 DNA sequence: TGTGCCAGCAGTCCAATTGACAGGGTCGGTAACTATGGCTACACCTTC.

CDR3 nucleotide sequence: TGTGCCAGCAGCTTAGTAGGAGAATCCACCCAGTACTTC. It encodes CASSLVGESTQYF. V usage is TRBV7-6 and J usage is TRBJ2-5; no firm D call. CDR3 size: 13 residues. Trimming shortened V by 1 base and J by 8 bases, and 11 bases separated the two germline ends. Germline CDR1 and CDR2: SGHVS and FNYEAQ.

DNA for the CDR3: TGCGCCAGCAGCCCCCTTGGATTAGACAGCGGCGCCTACACCTTC. Protein sequence: CASSPLGLDSGAYTF. The chain couples TRBV4-1 to TRBJ1-2; D is possibly TRBD1 (5 bases). This CDR3 comprises 15 residues. The germline CDR1 and CDR2 sequences are MGHRA and YSYEKL. Trimming took off 4 bases at V and 10 bases at J, with 22 bases between the two ends.

The rearrangement uses TRBV5-6 and TRBJ2-7, with 9 bases fitting TRBD2. This CDR3 is built from 14 residues. The J segment lost 2 bases and the V segment lost 7 bases, leaving 7 bases of the junction unmatched. Germline lookup yields CDR1 SGHDT and CDR2 YYEEEE. CDR3 bases: TGTGCCAGCCTGGAAGCGGGGGGTACCTACGAGCAGTACTTC. Its translation is CASLEAGGTYEQYF.